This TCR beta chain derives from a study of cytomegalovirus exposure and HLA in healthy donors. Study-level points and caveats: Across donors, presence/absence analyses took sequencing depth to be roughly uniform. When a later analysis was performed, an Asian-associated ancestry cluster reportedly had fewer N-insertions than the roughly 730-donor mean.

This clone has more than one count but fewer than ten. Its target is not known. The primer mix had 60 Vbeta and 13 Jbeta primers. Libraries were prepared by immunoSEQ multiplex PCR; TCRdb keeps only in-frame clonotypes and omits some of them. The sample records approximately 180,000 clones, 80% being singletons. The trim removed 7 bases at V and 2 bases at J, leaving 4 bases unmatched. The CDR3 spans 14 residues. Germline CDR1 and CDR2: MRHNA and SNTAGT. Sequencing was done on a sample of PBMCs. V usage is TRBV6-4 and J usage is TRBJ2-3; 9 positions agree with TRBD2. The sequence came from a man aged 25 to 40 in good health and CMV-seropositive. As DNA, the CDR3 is TGTGCCAGCAAGCCTAGCGGGACCACAGATACGCAGTATTTT. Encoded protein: CASKPSGTTDTQYF.